The rows below give T cell receptor beta chains drawn from one sample of a study of cytomegalovirus exposure and HLA in healthy donors. Assay used: immunoSEQ multiplex PCR; TCRdb lists only in-frame clones, some missing. The top ten hold approximately 0.69% of the sample, which has tens of thousands of clones, 90% to 95% seen once. The sequenced sample consisted of PBMCs. These receptors came from a man aged 18 to 30 in good health and CMV-seronegative. Both conserved end residues are part of each CDR3. Each record gives: CDR3 protein, CDR3 DNA, clone size, J gene, D gene, V gene. D genes are given only for firm matches. Size values are once, few and many counts, or a class for expanded clones, and some rows have none.

CDR3aa: CASSSRTGEMEYEQYF
CDR3nt: TGTGCCAGCAGCTCCCGGACAGGGGAGATGGAATACGAGCAGTACTTC
abundance: -
j_gene: TRBJ2-7
d_gene: -
v_gene: TRBV21-1

CDR3aa: CASSLAQTSSGIHEQYF
CDR3nt: TGTGCCAGCTCACTCGCACAGACTAGCTCAGGTATCCACGAGCAGTACTTC
abundance: -
j_gene: TRBJ2-7
d_gene: TRBD2
v_gene: TRBV18

CDR3aa: CASSAGGSDTGELFF
CDR3nt: TGTGCCAGCAGTGCGGGAGGGTCGGACACCGGGGAGCTGTTTTTT
abundance: -
j_gene: TRBJ2-2
d_gene: TRBD2
v_gene: TRBV6-4

CDR3aa: CAWSVLAGGAGELFF
CDR3nt: TGTGCCTGGAGTGTACTAGCGGGAGGAGCCGGGGAGCTGTTTTTT
abundance: -
j_gene: TRBJ2-2
d_gene: TRBD2
v_gene: TRBV30

CDR3aa: CASSRGGEETQYF
CDR3nt: TGTGCCAGCAGTCGAGGGGGGGAAGAGACCCAGTACTTC
abundance: -
j_gene: TRBJ2-5
d_gene: -
v_gene: TRBV11-2

CDR3aa: CASSAQTSDSSYNEQFF
CDR3nt: TGTGCCAGCAGCGCCCAGACTAGCGATAGCTCCTACAATGAGCAGTTCTTC
abundance: -
j_gene: TRBJ2-1
d_gene: TRBD2
v_gene: TRBV9

CDR3aa: CASSYLASSYNEQFF
CDR3nt: TGTGCCAGCAGCTACCTAGCGAGCTCCTACAATGAGCAGTTCTTC
abundance: -
j_gene: TRBJ2-1
d_gene: -
v_gene: TRBV7-9

CDR3aa: CATSRRTSYEQYF
CDR3nt: TGTGCCACCAGCAGACGTACTAGCTATGAGCAGTACTTC
abundance: -
j_gene: TRBJ2-7
d_gene: -
v_gene: TRBV15

CDR3aa: CASSAQSRGPNYGYTF
CDR3nt: TGTGCCAGCAGCGCTCAATCGCGGGGACCCAACTATGGCTACACCTTC
abundance: -
j_gene: TRBJ1-2
d_gene: -
v_gene: TRBV9

CDR3aa: CASSSSSGSSYNEQFF
CDR3nt: TGTGCCAGCAGCTCATCTAGCGGGAGCTCCTACAATGAGCAGTTCTTC
abundance: -
j_gene: TRBJ2-1
d_gene: TRBD2
v_gene: TRBV11-2

CDR3aa: CASSPGRDQPQHF
CDR3nt: TGTGCCAGCTCACCCGGGAGGGACCAGCCCCAGCATTTT
abundance: -
j_gene: TRBJ1-5
d_gene: -
v_gene: TRBV18

CDR3aa: CASSLGQGSGGYTF
CDR3nt: TGTGCCAGCAGTTTGGGACAGGGGAGTGGTGGCTACACCTTC
abundance: -
j_gene: TRBJ1-2
d_gene: TRBD1
v_gene: TRBV28

CDR3aa: CAWRPSVSYNEQFF
CDR3nt: TGTGCCTGGAGACCTAGCGTATCGTACAATGAGCAGTTCTTC
abundance: -
j_gene: TRBJ2-1
d_gene: -
v_gene: TRBV30

CDR3aa: CASSQYRGLTNEKLFF
CDR3nt: TGCGCCAGCAGCCAGTACAGGGGGCTAACTAATGAAAAACTGTTTTTT
abundance: -
j_gene: TRBJ1-4
d_gene: TRBD1
v_gene: TRBV4-3

CDR3aa: CACQGAGNQPQHF
CDR3nt: TGTGCCTGCCAGGGGGCAGGCAATCAGCCCCAGCATTTT
abundance: -
j_gene: TRBJ1-5
d_gene: TRBD1
v_gene: TRBV30

CDR3aa: CASSTGTGVVGELFF
CDR3nt: TGTGCTAGCAGTACCGGGACAGGGGTCGTCGGGGAGCTGTTTTTT
abundance: -
j_gene: TRBJ2-2
d_gene: TRBD1
v_gene: TRBV7-7

CDR3aa: CASRGRAEGLQYF
CDR3nt: TGTGCCAGCAGGGGGAGGGCGGAGGGTCTTCAGTACTTC
abundance: -
j_gene: TRBJ2-4
d_gene: TRBD2
v_gene: TRBV2

CDR3aa: CASSYSQVSYNEQFF
CDR3nt: TGTGCCAGCAGTTACTCCCAGGTCTCCTACAATGAGCAGTTCTTC
abundance: -
j_gene: TRBJ2-1
d_gene: -
v_gene: TRBV6-5

CDR3aa: CASSPSPTGSATNEKLFF
CDR3nt: TGCGCCAGCAGCCCTTCCCCCACAGGCTCTGCAACTAATGAAAAACTGTTTTTT
abundance: once
j_gene: TRBJ1-4
d_gene: -
v_gene: TRBV4-3

CDR3aa: CASSLAGGEDTQYF
CDR3nt: TGTGCCAGCAGCTTGGCAGGGGGAGAAGATACGCAGTATTTT
abundance: -
j_gene: TRBJ2-3
d_gene: TRBD1
v_gene: TRBV7-9